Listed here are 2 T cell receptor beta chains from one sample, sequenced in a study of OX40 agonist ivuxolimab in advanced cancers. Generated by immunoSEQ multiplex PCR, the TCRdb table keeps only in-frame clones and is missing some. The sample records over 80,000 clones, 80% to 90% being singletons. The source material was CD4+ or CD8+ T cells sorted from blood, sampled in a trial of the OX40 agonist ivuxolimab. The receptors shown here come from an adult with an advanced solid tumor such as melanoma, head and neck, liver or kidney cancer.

This chain's CDR3 is CASRGQGGDTGELFF. The CDR3 coding sequence is TGTGCCAGTAGAGGACAGGGAGGGGACACCGGGGAGCTGTTTTTT. The chain has TRBV2 and TRBJ2-2, with a possible D match to TRBD1 (8 bases). The germline CDR1 and CDR2 sequences are SNHLY and FYNNEI. Between the trimmed V and J ends, which lost 9 bases and 3 bases, there was a span of 17 bases. The CDR3 spans 15 residues.

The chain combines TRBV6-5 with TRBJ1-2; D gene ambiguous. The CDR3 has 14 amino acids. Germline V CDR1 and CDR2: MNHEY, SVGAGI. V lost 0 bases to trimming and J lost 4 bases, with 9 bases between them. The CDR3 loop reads CASSYSREIYGYTF. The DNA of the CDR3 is TGTGCCAGCAGTTACTCCCGGGAGATCTATGGCTACACCTTC.